This T cell receptor beta chain was recovered during a study of cytomegalovirus exposure and HLA in healthy donors. Primers: 60 Vbeta forward and 13 Jbeta reverse. TCRdb's copy holds only in-frame clones and misses some; the assay was immunoSEQ multiplex PCR. Of roughly 260,000 clones in the sample, about 83% were seen once. The study, taken as a whole, reports: Cytomegalovirus status was reportedly diagnosed by the classifier with high specificity and sensitivity.

In this sample, this clone turned up once. The target antigen is unknown. The sequenced sample was PBMCs. This receptor was taken from a woman aged 35 to 49 in good health and CMV-seropositive.

DNA for the CDR3: TGTGCCAGCACCCATGTGCCGGGACTAGCGGGAGATGGCTCCTACGAGCAGTACTTC. It translates to CASTHVPGLAGDGSYEQYF. The V call is TRBV28, the J call TRBJ2-7, with TRBD2 matching over 14 bases. Germline CDR1 and CDR2: MDHEN and SYDVKM. Trimming cost V 7 bases and J 0 bases; bases outside gene matches: 14. CDR3 length equals 19 residues.